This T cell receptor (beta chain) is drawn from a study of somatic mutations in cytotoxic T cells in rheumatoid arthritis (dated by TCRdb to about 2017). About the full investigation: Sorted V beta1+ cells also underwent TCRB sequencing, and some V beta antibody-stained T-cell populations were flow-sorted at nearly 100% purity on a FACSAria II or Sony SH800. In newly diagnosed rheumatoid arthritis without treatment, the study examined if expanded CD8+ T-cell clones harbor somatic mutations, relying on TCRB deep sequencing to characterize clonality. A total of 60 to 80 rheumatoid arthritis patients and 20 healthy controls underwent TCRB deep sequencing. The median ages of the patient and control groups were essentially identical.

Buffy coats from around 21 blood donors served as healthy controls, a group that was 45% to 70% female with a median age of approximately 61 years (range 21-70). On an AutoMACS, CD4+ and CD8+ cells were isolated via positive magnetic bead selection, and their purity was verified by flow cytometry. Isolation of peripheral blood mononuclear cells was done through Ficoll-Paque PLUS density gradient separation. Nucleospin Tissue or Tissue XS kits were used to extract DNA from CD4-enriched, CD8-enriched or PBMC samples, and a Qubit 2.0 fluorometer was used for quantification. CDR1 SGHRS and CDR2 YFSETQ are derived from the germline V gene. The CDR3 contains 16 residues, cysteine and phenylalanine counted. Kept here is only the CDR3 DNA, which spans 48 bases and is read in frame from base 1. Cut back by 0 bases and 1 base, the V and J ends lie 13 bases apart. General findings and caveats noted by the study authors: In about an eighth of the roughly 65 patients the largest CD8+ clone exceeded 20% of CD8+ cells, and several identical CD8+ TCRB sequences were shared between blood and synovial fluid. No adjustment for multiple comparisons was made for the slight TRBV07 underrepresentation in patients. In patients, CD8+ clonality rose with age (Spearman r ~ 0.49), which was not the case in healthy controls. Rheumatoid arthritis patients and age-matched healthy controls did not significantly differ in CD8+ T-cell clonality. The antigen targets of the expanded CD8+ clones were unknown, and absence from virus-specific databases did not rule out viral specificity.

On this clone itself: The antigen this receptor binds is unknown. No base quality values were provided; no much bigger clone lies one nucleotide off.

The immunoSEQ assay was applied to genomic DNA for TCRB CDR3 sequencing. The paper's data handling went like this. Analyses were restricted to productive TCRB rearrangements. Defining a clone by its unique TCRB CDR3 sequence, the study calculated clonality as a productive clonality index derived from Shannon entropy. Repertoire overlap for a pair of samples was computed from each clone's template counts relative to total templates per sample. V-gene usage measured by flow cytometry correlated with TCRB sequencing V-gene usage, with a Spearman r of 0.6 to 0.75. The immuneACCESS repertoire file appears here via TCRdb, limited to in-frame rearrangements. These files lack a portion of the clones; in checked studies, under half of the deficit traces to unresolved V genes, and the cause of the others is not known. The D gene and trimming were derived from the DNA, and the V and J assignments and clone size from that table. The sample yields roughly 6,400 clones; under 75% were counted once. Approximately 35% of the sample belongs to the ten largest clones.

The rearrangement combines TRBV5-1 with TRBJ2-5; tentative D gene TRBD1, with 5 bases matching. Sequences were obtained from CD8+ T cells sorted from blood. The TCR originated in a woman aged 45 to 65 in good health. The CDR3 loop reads CASSLGPTGAQETQYF. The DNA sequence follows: TGCGCCAGCAGCTTGGGGCCCACAGGAGCCCAAGAGACCCAGTACTTC.